One sample yielded the 22 T cell receptor beta chains listed below, sequenced in a study of blood T cell repertoires in COVID-19. The repertoire was sequenced with immunoSEQ multiplex PCR; TCRdb's copy has only in-frame clones and lacks some. In the table there are 80,000 to 95,000 clones, more than 70% of which are singletons. Sequenced sample: peripheral blood. These receptors were collected from a human donor in a cohort sampled during active COVID-19.

The chain has TRBV27 and TRBJ2-3; 15 positions match TRBD2. Trimming removed 5 bases from V and 2 bases from J; junction bases left unmatched: 8. CDR1 MNHEY and CDR2 SMNVEV come from the germline V gene (reference sequence). This CDR3 region has 18 residues. The CDR3 protein is CASSLGLAGGPITDTQYF. The CDR3 DNA reads TGTGCCAGCAGTCTCGGACTAGCGGGGGGGCCAATCACAGATACGCAGTATTTT.

This clone has just one count. The V call is TRBV5-6, the J call TRBJ1-1; D is uncertain. V lost 3 bases and J lost 11, with 20 bases in between. Germline lookup yields CDR1 SGHDT and CDR2 YYEEEE. The CDR3 runs to 14 residues. The CDR3 nucleotides are TGTGCCAGCAGCTACGGCCGGACGGTTAGGAGGGCTTTCTTT. Protein product: CASSYGRTVRRAFF.

The chain joins TRBV2 to TRBJ2-3; D may be TRBD1 (5 bases). The CDR3 runs 15 residues. In germline, CDR1 is SNHLY, CDR2 FYNNEI. V lost 6 bases, J lost 3 bases, and 16 bases lay in between. CDR3 nucleotides: TGTGCCAGCAGGGCCAGAAGACAGCCAACAGATACGCAGTATTTT. The encoded protein is CASRARRQPTDTQYF. Based on the CDR3 plus reference TRBV2 and TRBJ2-3, the full variable domain is EPEVTQTPSHQVTQMGQEVILRCVPISNHLYFYWYRQILGQKVEFLVSFYNNEISEKSEIFDDQFSVERPDGSNFTLKIRSTKLEDSAMYFCASRARRQPTDTQYFGPGTRLTVL.

The chain has TRBV7-9 and TRBJ2-2, with 9 positions matching TRBD2. The CDR3 has 16 amino acids. Germline CDR1 SEHNR, CDR2 FQNEAQ (reference sequence). V lost 5 bases, J lost 2 bases, and 6 bases stayed unmatched. CDR3 loop: CASSPPGLANTGELFF. Here the CDR3 DNA reads TGTGCCAGCAGCCCCCCGGGACTAGCAAACACCGGGGAGCTGTTTTTT.

This rearrangement joins TRBV5-5 to TRBJ1-3, with 9 positions matching TRBD1. J lost 7 bases, V lost 3 bases, and 11 bases had no gene match. Germline CDR1 is SGHKS and CDR2 is YYEKEE (reference sequence). CDR3 length: 16 residues. The CDR3 spells CASSYYPTGGLNTIYF. CDR3 DNA: TGTGCCAGCAGCTACTACCCTACAGGGGGCCTCAACACCATATATTTT.

J is TRBJ1-4 and V is TRBV7-2; 7 nucleotides match TRBD1. This CDR3 region has 15 residues. The V segment lost 3 bases and the J segment 5 bases; nucleotides outside the gene matches: 6. Germline CDR1 and CDR2: SGHTA and FQGNSA. CDR3: CASSLQGQRNEKLFF. The CDR3 DNA is TGTGCCAGCAGCTTGCAGGGACAGCGGAATGAAAAACTGTTTTTT.

The V gene is TRBV3-1 (or the pseudogene TRBV3-2), the J gene TRBJ2-7; the match to TRBD1 covers 8 bases. Per the germline V gene, CDR1 is LGHDT and CDR2 is YNNKEL (reference sequence). This CDR3 spans 15 amino acids. V dropped 0 bases and J dropped 2; count of bases not matched to a gene: 3. The CDR3 protein is CASSQEYRGTYEQYF. The CDR3 coding sequence is TGTGCCAGCAGCCAAGAATACAGGGGGACCTACGAGCAGTACTTC.

This clone occurred a few times. The chain combines TRBV29-1 with TRBJ1-1, with no clear D. Germline loops: CDR1 SQVTM, CDR2 ANQGSEA. The CDR3 has 13 residues. V lost 6 bases to trimming and J lost 1 base, with 12 bases between them. The CDR3 DNA sequence: TGCAGCGTCCAATATAGTACGAACACTGAAGCTTTCTTT. Protein sequence: CSVQYSTNTEAFF.

The CDR3 loop reads CASSQRGLGEETQYF. Here the CDR3 DNA reads TGTGCCAGCAGCCAACGGGGTCTAGGAGAAGAGACCCAGTACTTC. The chain recombines TRBV7-9 with TRBJ2-5, with D maybe TRBD2 (5 bases). The length of the CDR3 is 15 residues. V shed 5 bases and J shed 3 bases, with 16 bases lying between them. Germline CDR1 SEHNR, CDR2 FQNEAQ (reference sequence).

V is TRBV4-3 and J is TRBJ2-7; D is undetermined. CDR1 and CDR2 (germline): LGHNA, YSLEER. V was shortened by 4 bases and J by 0 bases, with 7 bases between the two germline ends. This CDR3 has 13 residues. The CDR3 coding sequence is TGCGCCAGCAGCCCTTCCCTCTCCTACGAGCAGTACTTC. Encoded protein: CASSPSLSYEQYF.

The V gene is TRBV9, the J gene TRBJ2-2, with 9 bases lining up with TRBD1. V lost 0 bases and J lost 5; bases outside the gene matches: 5. Looked up from germline, CDR1 is SGDLS and CDR2 is YYNGEE. This CDR3 region has 16 residues. Here the CDR3 DNA reads TGTGCCAGCAGCGTAGGGGGACAGGGAAGGACCGGGGAGCTGTTTTTT. Translated, it gives CASSVGGQGRTGELFF.

V and J are TRBV20-1 and TRBJ1-2, with D unresolved. The germline V and J ends were trimmed by 3 bases and 7 bases, with 15 bases remaining between them. This CDR3 spans 13 amino acids. Germline values: CDR1 DFQATT, CDR2 SNEGSKA (reference sequence). CDR3 DNA sequence: TGCAGTGCTAGTATGGAGGCCGGCGTTGGCTACACCTTC. Amino acid sequence: CSASMEAGVGYTF.

This chain joins TRBV28 and TRBJ2-1; the match to TRBD1 covers 9 bases. The germline V gene encodes CDR1 MDHEN and CDR2 SYDVKM. V trimming: 8 bases; J trimming: 6 bases; junction bases outside the gene matches: 8. The length of the CDR3 is 14 residues. CDR3 region: CASAGTGSTNEQFF. The CDR3 DNA sequence: TGTGCCAGCGCAGGGACAGGGTCTACCAATGAGCAGTTCTTC.

This clone came up a few times. The chain employs TRBV4-1 and TRBJ2-2, with D hard to call. With 4 bases removed from V and 3 bases from J, the gap between germline ends came to 6 bases. CDR3 size: 13 residues. Germline loops: CDR1 MGHRA, CDR2 YSYEKL. The CDR3 coding sequence is TGCGCCAGCAGCCGTCCGGACACCGGGGAGCTGTTTTTT. This encodes CASSRPDTGELFF.

The genes are TRBV7-9 and TRBJ2-6; the D is unclear. The CDR3 loop spans 16 amino acids. V lost 5 bases and J lost 2, with 13 bases in between. CDR1 is SEHNR and CDR2 is FQNEAQ in the germline V gene (reference sequence). This CDR3 is CASSRYFAAGANVLTF. CDR3 sequence (DNA): TGTGCCAGCAGCCGTTACTTCGCGGCTGGGGCCAACGTCCTGACTTTC.

The rearrangement joins TRBV10-2 to TRBJ1-1, with D maybe TRBD1 (6 bases). From germline, CDR1 is WSHSY and CDR2 SAAADI. This CDR3 contains 16 residues. The V and J ends lost 0 bases and 0 bases respectively, with 11 bases between them. DNA of the CDR3: TGCGCCAGCAGTGAGTCGTGGACAGCTATGAACACTGAAGCTTTCTTT. It codes for CASSESWTAMNTEAFF.

The chain combines TRBV10-3 with TRBJ2-1; the match to TRBD2 covers 8 bases. The length of the CDR3 is 13 residues. V gave up 8 bases and J gave up 7 bases; unmatched junction bases: 7. CDR1 and CDR2 from the germline V gene are ENHRY and SYGVKD. The CDR3 DNA is TGTGCCATCTATCGGGAGGGAACAAATGAGCAGTTCTTC. Protein product: CAIYREGTNEQFF.

The rearrangement joins TRBV28 to TRBJ1-4; D may be TRBD1 (6 bases). Germline loops: CDR1 MDHEN, CDR2 SYDVKM. V was trimmed by 4 bases and J by 8 bases, leaving 17 bases between them. This CDR3 is 15 amino acids long. CDR3 loop: CASSSWTARGEKLFF. In nucleotides, the CDR3 is TGTGCCAGCAGTTCCTGGACAGCCAGAGGGGAAAAACTGTTTTTT.

The chain couples TRBV5-6 to TRBJ2-1; D call uncertain. The CDR3 is 16 amino acids. The ends were cut back, 2 bases at V and 1 base at J, with 13 bases in the middle. The V gene's germline CDR1 is SGHDT and CDR2 YYEEEE. CDR3 in amino acids: CASSFIWATSYNEQFF. The CDR3 nucleotides are TGTGCCAGCAGCTTCATTTGGGCTACGTCCTACAATGAGCAGTTCTTC. The whole variable domain, filled in from reference TRBV5-6 and TRBJ2-1, reads DAGVTQSPTHLIKTRGQQVTLRCSPKSGHDTVSWYQQALGQGPQFIFQYYEEEERQRGNFPDRFSGHQFPNYSSELNVNALLLGDSALYLCASSFIWATSYNEQFFGPGTRLTVL.

This chain uses TRBV3-1 (or the pseudogene TRBV3-2) with TRBJ2-1; D may be TRBD2 (7 bases). Per germline, CDR1 LGHDT and CDR2 YNNKEL (reference sequence). This CDR3 spans 17 amino acids. V gave up 2 bases and J gave up 6 bases, with 20 bases separating them. Here the CDR3 DNA reads TGTGCCAGCAGCCAAAGAGGGACGGGGGGCGTAGCCAATGAGCAGTTCTTC. It encodes CASSQRGTGGVANEQFF.

V gene TRBV27 combines with J gene TRBJ1-2, with TRBD1 identical over 7 bases. Germline CDR1 is MNHEY and CDR2 is SMNVEV (reference sequence). J was trimmed by 4 bases and V by 5 bases; bases with no gene match: 7. The length of the CDR3 is 14 residues. CDR3: CASSPGGPSYGYTF. The DNA for the CDR3 is TGTGCCAGCAGTCCAGGGGGACCCTCCTATGGCTACACCTTC.

The CDR3 nucleotides read TGCGCCAGCAGCCCGCTAGAATCCGACACAGATACGCAGTATTTT. Translating it yields CASSPLESDTDTQYF. This chain uses TRBV5-1 with TRBJ2-3; D remains ambiguous. V was trimmed by 4 bases and J by 2 bases, leaving 14 bases between them. Germline V gene sequence: CDR1 SGHRS, CDR2 YFSETQ. CDR3 length equals 15 residues.